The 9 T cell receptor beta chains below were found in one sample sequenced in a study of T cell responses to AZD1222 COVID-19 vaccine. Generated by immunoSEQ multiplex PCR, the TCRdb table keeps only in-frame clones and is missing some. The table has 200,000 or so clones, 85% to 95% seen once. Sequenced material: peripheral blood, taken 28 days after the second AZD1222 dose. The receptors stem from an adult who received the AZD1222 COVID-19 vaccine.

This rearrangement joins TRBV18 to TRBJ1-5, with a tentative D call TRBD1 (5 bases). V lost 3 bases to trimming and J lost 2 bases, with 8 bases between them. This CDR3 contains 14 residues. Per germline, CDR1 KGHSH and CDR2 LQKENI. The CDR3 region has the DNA TGTGCCAGCTCACCGTCAGGGCGCAATCAGCCCCAGCATTTT. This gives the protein CASSPSGRNQPQHF.

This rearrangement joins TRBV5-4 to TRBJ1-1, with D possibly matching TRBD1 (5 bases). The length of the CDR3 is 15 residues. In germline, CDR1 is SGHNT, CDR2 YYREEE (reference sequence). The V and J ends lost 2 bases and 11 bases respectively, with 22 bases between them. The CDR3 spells CASSFSLGGADRAFF. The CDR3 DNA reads TGTGCCAGCAGCTTCTCGCTGGGAGGGGCGGATAGGGCTTTCTTT.

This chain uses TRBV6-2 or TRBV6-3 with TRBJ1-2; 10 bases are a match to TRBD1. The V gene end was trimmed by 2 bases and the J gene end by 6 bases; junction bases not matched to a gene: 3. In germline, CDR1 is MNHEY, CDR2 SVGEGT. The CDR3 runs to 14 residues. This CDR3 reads CASSYGTGVHGYTF. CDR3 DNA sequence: TGTGCCAGCAGTTACGGGACAGGGGTGCATGGCTACACCTTC.

Here the CDR3 reads CASSPQGRTYEQYF. The CDR3 DNA reads as TGTGCCAGCAGTCCTCAGGGTCGGACCTACGAGCAGTACTTC. The chain recombines TRBV5-4 with TRBJ2-7; possible D gene TRBD1, 5 bases. Germline CDR1 and CDR2: SGHNT and YYREEE (reference sequence). Trimming shortened V by 5 bases and J by 2 bases, and 14 bases separated the two germline ends. This CDR3 contains 14 residues.

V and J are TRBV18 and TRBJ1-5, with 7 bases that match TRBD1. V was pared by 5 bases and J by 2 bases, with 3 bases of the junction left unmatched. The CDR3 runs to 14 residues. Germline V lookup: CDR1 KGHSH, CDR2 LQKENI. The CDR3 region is CASSTDRGNQPQHF. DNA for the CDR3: TGTGCCAGCTCAACCGACAGGGGCAATCAGCCCCAGCATTTT.

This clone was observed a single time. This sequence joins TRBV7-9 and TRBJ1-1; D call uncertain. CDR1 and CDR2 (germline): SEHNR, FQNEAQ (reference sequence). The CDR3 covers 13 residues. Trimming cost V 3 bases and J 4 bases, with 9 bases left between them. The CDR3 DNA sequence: TGTGCCAGCAGCTTTAGTGGTCCCACTGAAGCTTTCTTT. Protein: CASSFSGPTEAFF.

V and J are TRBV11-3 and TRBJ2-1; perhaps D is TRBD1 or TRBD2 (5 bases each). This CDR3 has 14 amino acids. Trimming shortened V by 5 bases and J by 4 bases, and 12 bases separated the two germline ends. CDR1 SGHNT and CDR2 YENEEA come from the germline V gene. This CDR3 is CASSRDGFYNEQFF. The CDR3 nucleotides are TGTGCCAGCAGCCGGGACGGATTTTACAATGAGCAGTTCTTC.

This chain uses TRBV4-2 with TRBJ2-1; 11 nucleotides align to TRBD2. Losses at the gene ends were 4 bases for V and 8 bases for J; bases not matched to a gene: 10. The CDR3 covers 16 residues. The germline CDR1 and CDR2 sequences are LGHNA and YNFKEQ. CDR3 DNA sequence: TGTGCCAGCAGCCGCTTTTTAGCGGGGGGGCCCGATGAGCAGTTCTTC. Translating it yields CASSRFLAGGPDEQFF.

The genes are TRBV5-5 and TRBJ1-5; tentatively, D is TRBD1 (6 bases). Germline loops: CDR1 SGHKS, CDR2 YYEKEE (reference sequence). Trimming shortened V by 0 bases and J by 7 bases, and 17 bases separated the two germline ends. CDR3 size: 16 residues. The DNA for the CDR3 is TGTGCCAGCAGCTTGGCTGGGCCCCAGCAGGGGCAGCCCCAGCATTTT. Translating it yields CASSLAGPQQGQPQHF. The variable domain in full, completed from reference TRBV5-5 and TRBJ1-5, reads DAGVTQSPTHLIKTRGQQVTLRCSPISGHKSVSWYQQVLGQGPQFIFQYYEKEERGRGNFPDRFSARQFPNYSSELNVNALLLGDSALYLCASSLAGPQQGQPQHFGDGTRLSIL.